The present T cell receptor (beta chain) was sequenced within a study of T cells in Graves' hyperthyroidism and ophthalmopathy. Study-wide background: Peripheral blood collection took place at initial diagnosis, before any treatment.

The study, taken as a whole, reports: Among clonotypes expanded in thyroid above 0.001, most were also found in blood.

From germline, CDR1 is MDHEN and CDR2 SYDVKM. The CDR3 has 15 amino acids. The V and J ends lost 6 bases and 6 bases, in that order; junction bases with no gene match: 4. From RNA transcripts, TCR beta CDR3 regions were amplified. HTBI primers were the set used in a first-round RT-PCR of the TCR CDR3. Each CDR3 protein gets one entry after TCRdb re-called the multiplex PCR reads with MiXCR. This sample has roughly 380,000 distinct CDR3 sequences, with around 13% found just once. Concerning this clonotype itself: What it binds is not known.

It was considered stable Graves' hyperthyroidism when ophthalmopathy did not progress within 18 months. On the basis of clinical symptoms, serum thyroxine and TRAb, thyroid ultrasound and orbital computed tomography, diagnoses were made. The specimen sequenced was blood. The chain couples TRBV28 to TRBJ2-1; 14 bases are a match to TRBD2. The TCR sequence derives from a young woman with Graves' hyperthyroidism. The CDR3 DNA follows: TGTGCCAGCAGACCCGGGACTAGCGGGAGCAATGAGCAGTTCTTC. It encodes CASRPGTSGSNEQFF. The whole variable domain, filled in from reference TRBV28 and TRBJ2-1, reads DVKVTQSSRYLVKRTGEKVFLECVQDMDHENMFWYRQDPGLGLRLIYFSYDVKMKEKGDIPEGYSVSREKKERFSLILESASTNQTSMYLCASRPGTSGSNEQFFGPGTRLTVL.